This is a list of T cell receptor beta chains from one sample in a study of shared clonotypes between healthy human individuals. Repertoires were generated with immunoSEQ multiplex PCR, while TCRdb's copy carries only in-frame clones and drops some. The sample includes around 2.1 million clones, just over 90% of them seen just once. The sample consisted of naive CD8+ T cells from PBMCs. These receptors were obtained from a man aged 18 to 35 in good health. Some clones in this sample may be carry-over from other donors' samples. The CDR3 runs from the conserved cysteine through the conserved F or W. Fields, in order: V gene, D gene, J gene, clone size, CDR3 DNA, CDR3 protein. The D gene is left open where the match is weak. Some rows have no size entry. The others give once, few or many, or a class for an expanded clone.

TRBV15	TRBD2	TRBJ2-1	NA	TGTGCCACCAGCAGACGACCTCTAGCGGGAAAGTACAATGAGCAGTTCTTC	CATSRRPLAGKYNEQFF
TRBV28	TRBD1	TRBJ2-7	NA	TGTGCCAGCAGTTATGGACAGGGGTCCTACGAGCAGTACTTC	CASSYGQGSYEQYF
TRBV7-9	TRBD1	TRBJ1-2	NA	TGTGCCAGCAGCTTAGATCAACAGGGGTTTTATGGCTACACCTTC	CASSLDQQGFYGYTF
TRBV29-1	NA	TRBJ1-1	NA	TGCAGCGCCTTTGCCATGAACACTGAAGCTTTCTTT	CSAFAMNTEAFF
TRBV18	TRBD2	TRBJ2-1	NA	TGTGCCAGCTCACCACCGACCCTAGCGGGCTCCTACAATGAGCAGTTCTTC	CASSPPTLAGSYNEQFF
TRBV29-1	TRBD1	TRBJ2-2	few	TGCAGCGTTGTTGGACAGGGGACAACGAACACCGGGGAGCTGTTTTTT	CSVVGQGTTNTGELFF
TRBV5-1	NA	TRBJ1-1	once	TGCGCCAGCAGCTTTCGGGCTGGCAGGGGAGGAGTGAACACTGAAGCTTTCTTT	CASSFRAGRGGVNTEAFF
TRBV9	NA	TRBJ1-2	NA	TGTGCCAGCAGCGCGGCGTGGGGGGTAGACTATGGCTACACCTTC	CASSAAWGVDYGYTF
TRBV6-6	TRBD1	TRBJ2-3	NA	TGTGCCAGTCAGAGAGGACAGGGAGGCGGCACAGATACGCAGTATTTT	CASQRGQGGGTDTQYF
TRBV9	TRBD1	TRBJ1-3	NA	TGTGCCAGCAGCGGGGACAGGGAGGACTCTGGAAACACCATATATTTT	CASSGDREDSGNTIYF
TRBV28	TRBD2	TRBJ2-6	NA	TGTGCCAGCAGTACAGGGTGGTCTAGCGGGAGGGCTTCTGGGGCCAACGTCCTGACTTTC	CASSTGWSSGRASGANVLTF
TRBV7-9	NA	TRBJ1-2	NA	TGTGCCAGCAGCTCCGTTGCCGGGACGGCTAACTATGGCCACACCTTC	CASSSVAGTANYGHTF
TRBV7-8	NA	TRBJ2-1	NA	TGTGCCAGCAGCCAGGGGAACGAGGGTGAGCAGTTCTTC	CASSQGNEGEQFF
TRBV18	NA	TRBJ2-7	NA	TGTGCCAGCTCACCTTCCGGGGGCCCCTACGAGCAGTACTTC	CASSPSGGPYEQYF
TRBV6-5	NA	TRBJ2-3	NA	TGTGCCAGCAGTTACGCGCAGATTCAAGGAGATACGCAGTATTTT	CASSYAQIQGDTQYF
TRBV6-1	NA	TRBJ1-3	NA	TGTGCCACCCAGTGGGGCTCTGGAAACACCATATATTTT	CATQWGSGNTIYF
TRBV27	TRBD1	TRBJ1-5	few	TGTGCCAGCACCCCGGGGACAGGGGGCAATCAGCCCCAGCATTTT	CASTPGTGGNQPQHF
TRBV9	NA	TRBJ2-2	few	TGTGCCAGCAGCGTATCCGCAAACCCCACCGGGGAGCTGTTTTTT	CASSVSANPTGELFF
TRBV29-1	TRBD1	TRBJ1-1	NA	TGCAGCGTTCTACTACTCCAGGGGGACACTGAAGCTTTCTTT	CSVLLLQGDTEAFF
TRBV4-1	TRBD1	TRBJ2-7	NA	TGCGCCAGCAGCCAGCTGACAGGGGGCGCGCACGAGCAGTACTTC	CASSQLTGGAHEQYF
TRBV5-1	NA	TRBJ2-1	once	TGCGCCAGCAGAGCTGGGGGAGATGAGCAGTTCTTC	CASRAGGDEQFF
TRBV6-6	NA	TRBJ2-2	NA	TGTGCCACCAAGGATTGGATCACCGGGGAGCTGTTTTTT	CATKDWITGELFF
TRBV18	TRBD2	TRBJ2-1	NA	TGTGCCAGCTCACCGTGGACTAGCGGATCCTACAATGAGCAGTTCTTC	CASSPWTSGSYNEQFF
TRBV4-1	NA	TRBJ2-2	few	TGCGCCAGCAGCCAATCACTTGCGAACACCGGGGAGCTGTTTTTT	CASSQSLANTGELFF
TRBV19	TRBD2	TRBJ2-7	NA	TGTGCCAGTAGTATGGTAGCGGGAGACTACCACGAGCAGTACTTC	CASSMVAGDYHEQYF
TRBV2	NA	TRBJ2-7	NA	TGTGCCAGCAGTGAGGGCGAGCAGTACTTC	CASSEGEQYF
TRBV11-2	NA	TRBJ2-5	NA	TGTGCCAGCAGCTCGGACACCATGGTGGGGGAGACCCAGTACTTC	CASSSDTMVGETQYF
TRBV27	NA	TRBJ2-7	NA	TGTGCCAGCTTCCCTGGGGGTTGGTCGGGCGAGCAGTACTTC	CASFPGGWSGEQYF
TRBV29-1	NA	TRBJ2-6	NA	TGCAGCGTTGCGCCGGGGTGGGATAACGTCTCTGGGGCCAACGTCCTGACTTTC	CSVAPGWDNVSGANVLTF
TRBV6-1	NA	TRBJ1-2	NA	TGTGCCAGCAGTGAATTTGACAGGTACGATGGCTACACCTTC	CASSEFDRYDGYTF
TRBV2	TRBD2	TRBJ2-3	NA	TGTGCCAGCAGTGAAGCCCAGCGGGAGCCCCAAATACCCACAGATACGCAGTATTTT	CASSEAQREPQIPTDTQYF
TRBV27	TRBD2	TRBJ2-3	NA	TGTGCCACCTCGGGGGGAACGAGACGGGGGACAGATACGCAGTATTTT	CATSGGTRRGTDTQYF
TRBV5-6	NA	TRBJ2-3	NA	TGTGCCAGCAGCTTGTTAGCGAGCACAGATACGCAGTATTTT	CASSLLASTDTQYF
TRBV12-5	NA	TRBJ1-1	NA	TGTGCTAGTGGTTTCGCGGACCGTGAAGCTTTCTTT	CASGFADREAFF
TRBV5-5	NA	TRBJ2-7	NA	TGTGCCAGCAGCGAGGTCTTCCGTTCCTACGAGCAGTACTTC	CASSEVFRSYEQYF
TRBV19	NA	TRBJ1-1	NA	TGTGCCAGCGACAGTTTTGGAACTGAAGCTTTCTTT	CASDSFGTEAFF
TRBV29-1	NA	TRBJ2-1	NA	TGCAGCGTGAGCGGAGCCAACTACAATGAGCAGTTCTTC	CSVSGANYNEQFF
TRBV4-2	NA	TRBJ2-7	NA	TGTGCCAGCAGCCAGCCCGGACACGGTAGCTCATACGAGCAGTACTTC	CASSQPGHGSSYEQYF
TRBV11-3	TRBD2	TRBJ2-3	NA	TGTGCCAGCAGCGAAAGCGGGAGCAGTTCAGAGGCGCAGTATTTT	CASSESGSSSEAQYF
TRBV19	TRBD1	TRBJ2-5	NA	TGTGCCAGTAGTCTCCCGGGGGACAGGGTTGGAGAGACCCAGTACTTC	CASSLPGDRVGETQYF
TRBV7-9	TRBD2	TRBJ2-1	NA	TGTGCCAGCAGCTTAGAATTCGGCATGACTAGCGAGCAGTTCTTC	CASSLEFGMTSEQFF
TRBV28	TRBD2	TRBJ2-3	once	TGTGCCAGCAGTTTACGGGGCCGGACTAGCGGGAGGAGGAAAGATACGCAGTATTTT	CASSLRGRTSGRRKDTQYF
TRBV4-3	TRBD2	TRBJ2-3	NA	TGCGCCAGCAGCTCTGGGACTAGCCCCACAGATACGCAGTATTTT	CASSSGTSPTDTQYF
TRBV5-1	NA	TRBJ2-7	NA	TGCGCCAGCAGCTTAGGCTTAGGGGGTGCAACCTACGAGCAGTACTTC	CASSLGLGGATYEQYF
TRBV7-3	TRBD2	TRBJ2-5	NA	TGTGCCAGCAGCTGGAGCGGGAGTACACGGGAGACCCAGTACTTC	CASSWSGSTRETQYF
TRBV2	TRBD2	TRBJ2-1	NA	TGTGCCAGCTTCTGGACTAGCGGGGCCTACAATGAGCAGTTCTTC	CASFWTSGAYNEQFF
TRBV29-1	NA	TRBJ2-2	NA	TGCAGCGTTGGTCTAGCTTCCACCGGGGAGCTGTTTTTT	CSVGLASTGELFF
TRBV28	NA	TRBJ2-2	NA	TGTGCCAGCACCTCGACAGAGAACACCGGGGAGCTGTTTTTT	CASTSTENTGELFF
TRBV6-6	NA	TRBJ1-2	NA	TGTGCCAGCAGTTACTCACAAATGGGGGGCGCGTATGGCTACACCTTC	CASSYSQMGGAYGYTF
TRBV27	NA	TRBJ1-2	once	TGTGCCAGCAGTCCGATTGAGGGTTATGGCTACACCTTC	CASSPIEGYGYTF
TRBV19	TRBD1	TRBJ1-1	NA	TGTGCCAGTAGTATAAGGACAGGAGAAATGAACACTGAAGCTTTCTTT	CASSIRTGEMNTEAFF
TRBV5-6	TRBD1	TRBJ2-7	NA	TGTGCCAGCAGCTTGGCCGGGACAGGGGGATACGAGCAGTACTTC	CASSLAGTGGYEQYF
TRBV29-1	NA	TRBJ2-7	NA	TGCAGCGCCTTGGACAGCTCCTACGAGCAGTACTTC	CSALDSSYEQYF
TRBV29-1	NA	TRBJ2-5	NA	TGCAGCGTTGAACAGGAGGCGAGAGAGACCCAGTACTTC	CSVEQEARETQYF
TRBV7-9	NA	TRBJ2-7	NA	TGTGCCAGCAGCTTAGCAGGCAGCAGCTCCTACGAGCAGTACTTC	CASSLAGSSSYEQYF
TRBV4-3	TRBD2	TRBJ2-2	NA	TGCGCCAGCAGCCCCACGGGGGGGCGCGGCACCGGGGAGCTGTTTTTT	CASSPTGGRGTGELFF
TRBV27	NA	TRBJ2-7	NA	TGTGCCAGCAGTTTGGGGGGTGCCCACGAGCAGTACTTC	CASSLGGAHEQYF
TRBV27	TRBD1	TRBJ2-2	NA	TGTGCCAGCAGTTCTCGGGACAGGGTTTTAATCGGGGAGCTGTTTTTT	CASSSRDRVLIGELFF
TRBV4-2	NA	TRBJ2-7	NA	TGTGCCAGCAGCCAAGGGGATTCGGGGAACTACGAGCAGTACTTC	CASSQGDSGNYEQYF